This T cell receptor beta chain was observed in a study of human T cells and chemical hapten exposure. Study-wide context: Weekly administration of diphenylcyclopropenone to the scalp of patients continued throughout the roughly 22-week study.

This clonotype was seen more than once but under ten times. Its antigen is still unknown. The germline V gene has CDR1 SGHVS and CDR2 FQNEAQ. The CDR3 length is 18 residues. V trimming: 3 bases; J trimming: 6 bases; junction bases outside the gene matches: 12. The authors' processing: Across samples, TCR counts had a median of roughly 100,000 and ranged from about 23,224 to 700,000. TCRdb re-called the RACE reads through MiXCR, storing one row per CDR3 protein. What appears here as the V and J calls and clone size reflects TCRdb's work, not the paper's. The top ten clones hold just over 2.5% of a sample with about 380,000 distinct CDR3 sequences, 5.1% of them seen once. Points from the study as a whole: While controls formed fewer of them, expanded TCRs formed significantly more large CDR3 similarity clusters.

Sample time point: pre-sensitization, week 0. Specified treatment: therapeutic diphenylcyclopropenone sensitization with weekly scalp DPC. The specimen comprised whole blood, sampled in connection with sensitization to the hapten diphenylcyclopropenone (DPC). The genes are TRBV7-8 and TRBJ2-3; 13 positions match TRBD2. The sequence was obtained from a woman aged 45-59 years with alopecia areata. Some clones in this sample may be carry-over from other donors' samples. The CDR3 DNA follows: TGTGCCAGCAGCTTCGCCGGGACTAGCGGGGCGGTATTCGATACGCAGTATTTT. This codes for CASSFAGTSGAVFDTQYF. Based on the CDR3 plus reference TRBV7-8 and TRBJ2-3, the full variable domain is GAGVSQSPRYKVAKRGQDVALRCDPISGHVSLFWYQQALGQGPEFLTYFQNEAQLDKSGLPSDRFFAERPEGSVSTLKIQRTQQEDSAVYLCASSFAGTSGAVFDTQYFGPGTRLTVL.